The present T cell receptor beta chain was sequenced within a study of T-cell memory formation after mild COVID-19. Study-level findings and limits: The study detected some responding clones in pre-infection memory, suggesting cross-reactive memory joined. Clones that contracted from day 15 to 85 were balanced CD4/CD8, while later expanders leaned CD4+.

The V gene's germline CDR1 is SEHNR and CDR2 FQNEAQ (reference sequence). The V end lost 1 base, the J end lost 12 bases, and 13 bases lay between the germline ends. The length of the CDR3 is 14 residues. This clonotype was counted only a few times. Its target is unknown. TCRdb called the 5' RACE reads again in MiXCR, with one record for every CDR3 protein. The data hold roughly 100,000 distinct CDR3 sequences, with over 15% observed a single time. This chain links TRBV7-9 with TRBJ2-6, with a weak D call TRBD1 (6 bases). The source is an adult woman who had mild COVID-19 (a few samples of this study predate the infection). Cell type and time point are not known. Sequences were obtained from PBMCs or a T cell subset sorted from them (not recorded which). The CDR3 sequence is CASSLETGLPVLTF. CDR3 DNA sequence: TGTGCCAGCAGCTTAGAGACAGGTCTCCCCGTCCTGACTTTC.